A single sample gave rise to the 13 T cell receptor beta chains below, sequenced in a study of blood T cell repertoires in COVID-19. The repertoire was sequenced with immunoSEQ multiplex PCR; TCRdb's copy has only in-frame clones and lacks some. Found here are around 180,000 clones, about 81% of them singletons; the top ten hold 10% to 15%. The source material was peripheral blood. These receptor sequences come from a woman of 80 years or more with COVID-19, enrolled during active disease.

CDR3 loop: CASRSSAGLSSYEQYF. The CDR3 bases are TGTGCCAGCCGTTCTTCAGCGGGACTTTCCTCCTACGAGCAGTACTTC. V usage is TRBV7-9 and J usage is TRBJ2-7, with 7 bases aligning to TRBD2. V dropped 8 bases and J dropped 0; count of bases not matched to a gene: 13. From germline, CDR1 is SEHNR and CDR2 FQNEAQ (reference sequence). This CDR3 has 16 amino acids.

This chain connects TRBV6-2 or TRBV6-3 to TRBJ1-5, with D maybe TRBD1 (5 bases). The V gene lost 6 bases and the J gene lost 3 bases, with 15 bases spanning the gap. In germline, CDR1 is MNHEY, CDR2 SVGEGT. The CDR3 has 15 residues. The CDR3 nucleotides read TGTGCCAGCAGCCGCGGGGGTCACTTCAATCAGCCCCAGCATTTT. Its translation: CASSRGGHFNQPQHF.

Remarks on this clone: This sample includes further DNA sequences coding for the same CDR3. V usage is TRBV7-2 and J usage is TRBJ1-1; 8 nucleotides align to TRBD1. Germline V gene lookup returns CDR1 SGHTA and CDR2 FQGNSA. The CDR3 is 14 amino acids. The V gene end was trimmed by 3 bases and the J gene end by 5 bases; junction bases not matched to a gene: 5. As DNA, the CDR3 is TGTGCCAGCAGCTTGCAGGGGGCCAGGACTGAAGCTTTCTTT. This sequence encodes CASSLQGARTEAFF.

The chain uses TRBV4-1 and TRBJ1-4; weak D call: TRBD1 (5 bases). The CDR3 runs 14 residues. The V gene lost 0 bases and the J gene lost 8 bases, with 10 bases spanning the gap. Germline CDR1 and CDR2: MGHRA and YSYEKL. The CDR3 DNA reads as TGCGCCAGCAGCCAAGATCGCAGGGTCGAAAAACTGTTTTTT. It is translated as CASSQDRRVEKLFF.

This clone showed up many times. This rearrangement joins TRBV7-8 to TRBJ2-1; D uncertain. Trimming left V 5 bases short and J 6 bases short, with 8 bases between. Per germline, CDR1 SGHVS and CDR2 FQNEAQ. CDR3 length equals 12 residues. CDR3 protein: CASSLEPNEQFF. The DNA for the CDR3 is TGTGCCAGCAGCCTAGAGCCCAATGAGCAGTTCTTC.

The rearrangement joins TRBV6-5 to TRBJ1-6, with 7 bases matching TRBD1. CDR3 size: 14 residues. V was clipped by 5 bases and J by 7 bases; unmatched bases: 5. CDR1 is MNHEY and CDR2 is SVGAGI in the germline V gene. In DNA, the CDR3 is TGTGCCAGCAGTAGACAGGGCTACAATTCACCCCTCCACTTT. Its translation: CASSRQGYNSPLHF.

V usage is TRBV19 and J usage is TRBJ1-3, with D possibly TRBD1 on 5 matching bases. CDR3 size: 14 residues. Germline CDR1 LNHDA, CDR2 SQIVND (reference sequence). Trimming pared 2 bases from V and 3 bases from J, leaving 8 bases between. The CDR3 here is CASSISRDGNTIYF. The CDR3 DNA is TGTGCCAGTAGTATAAGCAGGGATGGAAACACCATATATTTT.

The chain uses TRBV29-1 and TRBJ1-4; D may be TRBD1 (5 bases). CDR1 is SQVTM and CDR2 is ANQGSEA in the germline V gene. The CDR3 is made up of 11 amino acids. Trimming cost V 6 bases and J 8 bases, with 10 bases left between them. The CDR3: CSVDQGEKLFF. CDR3 coding DNA: TGCAGCGTCGACCAGGGAGAAAAACTGTTTTTT.

This chain connects TRBV20-1 to TRBJ2-7; 7 positions agree with TRBD1. Germline V CDR1 and CDR2: DFQATT, SNEGSKA (reference sequence). There are 11 residues in the CDR3. Trimming cost V 8 bases and J 4 bases; bases outside gene matches: 5. The CDR3 coding sequence is TGCAGTACATCGACAGGGTACGAGCAGTACTTC. Its translation: CSTSTGYEQYF.

The chain uses TRBV11-2 and TRBJ2-7, with D possibly being TRBD2 (6 bases). This CDR3 region has 14 residues. Germline-derived CDR1 and CDR2 are SGHAT and FQNNGV. Trimming shortened V by 4 bases and J by 1 base, and 11 bases separated the two germline ends. The CDR3 sequence is CASSSGDSSYEQYF. The CDR3 DNA reads TGTGCCAGCAGCTCCGGGGACTCATCCTACGAGCAGTACTTC.

This clone was seen only once. The same CDR3 is also encoded by other DNA sequences in this sample. This rearrangement joins TRBV12-3 or TRBV12-4 to TRBJ2-3; D not resolved. There are 12 residues in the CDR3. V lost 2 bases and J lost 9, with 9 bases in between. The CDR3 nucleotides read TGTGCCAGCAGTTTACAGGCCCTCACGCAGTATTTT. It yields the protein CASSLQALTQYF.

The rearrangement links TRBV7-6 to TRBJ2-1, with 16 bases lining up with TRBD2. Germline values: CDR1 SGHVS, CDR2 FNYEAQ. The ends lost 4 bases at V and 10 bases at J; junction bases unmatched: 7. The CDR3 is 16 residues long. The CDR3 DNA sequence: TGTGCCAGCAGCTGGACCGGGACTAGCGGGAGGGAGGAGCAGTTCTTC. Amino acid sequence: CASSWTGTSGREEQFF.

J is TRBJ2-3 and V is TRBV11-3; 11 nucleotides align to TRBD1. The CDR3 is 15 amino acids. Germline CDR1 SGHNT, CDR2 YENEEA. V lost 4 bases and J lost 2; bases outside the gene matches: 2. In DNA, the CDR3 is TGTGCCAGCAGCTGGACAGGGGGCTACACAGATACGCAGTATTTT. It is translated as CASSWTGGYTDTQYF.